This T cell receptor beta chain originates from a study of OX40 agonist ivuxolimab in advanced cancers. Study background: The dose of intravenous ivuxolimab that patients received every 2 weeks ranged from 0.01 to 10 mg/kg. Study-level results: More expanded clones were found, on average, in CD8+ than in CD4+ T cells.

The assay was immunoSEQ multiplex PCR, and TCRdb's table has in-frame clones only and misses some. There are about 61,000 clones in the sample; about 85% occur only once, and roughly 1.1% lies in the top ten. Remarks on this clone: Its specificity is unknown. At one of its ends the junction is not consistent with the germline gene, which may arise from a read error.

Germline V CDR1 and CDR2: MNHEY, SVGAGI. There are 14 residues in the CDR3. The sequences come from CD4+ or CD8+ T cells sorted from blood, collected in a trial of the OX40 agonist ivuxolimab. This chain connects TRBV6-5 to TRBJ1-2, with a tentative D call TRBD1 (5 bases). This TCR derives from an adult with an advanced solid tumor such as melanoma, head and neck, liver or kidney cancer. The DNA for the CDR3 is TGTGCCAGCAGTTCCAGGGATTCAGCAATCGGCTACGCCTTC. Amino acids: CASSSRDSAIGYAF.